The following is a T cell receptor beta chain sequence with its context. The antigen is undetermined. ViraFEST expansion of antigen-specific CD4+ T cells with viral peptide pools preceded sequencing. Investigators separated out CD4+ T cells once around 11 days of culture had passed. The vaccine given was either BNT162b2 or mRNA-1273, in two doses. A density of approximately 2 million PBMC per well was used; these cells were cultured with around 11 IU/ml IL-2 and about 10 ug/ml peptides. TCRdb's copy holds only in-frame clones and misses some; the assay was immunoSEQ multiplex PCR. Of about 24,000 clones detected, roughly four fifths appear once; the ten largest clones hold about 5.3%. From germline, CDR1 is SGHRS and CDR2 YFSETQ. The CDR3 runs 15 residues. V lost 8 bases and J lost 3, with 19 bases in between. The data derive from a study of vaccination effects on CD4 cells after COVID-19.

This specimen was CD4+ T cells from PBMCs cultured with SARS-CoV-2 spike peptides, taken after COVID-19 vaccination. The chain uses TRBV5-1 and TRBJ2-3; TRBD2 is a possible D gene (5 bases). The receptor was isolated from a human donor who received a COVID-19 vaccine. Some clones in this sample may be carry-over from other donors' samples. The CDR3 region is CASLEYLGGTDTQYF. The CDR3 DNA reads TGCGCCAGTCTTGAGTATCTTGGAGGTACAGATACGCAGTATTTT.